Presented here are 28 T cell receptor beta chains from one specimen sequenced in a study of blood T cell repertoires in COVID-19. Sequencing was performed with immunoSEQ multiplex PCR; in TCRdb, only in-frame clones are kept and a portion is missing. This table holds roughly 180,000 clones, around 83% found once. Sequencing was done on a sample of peripheral blood. The source is a woman aged 55 to 70 with acute or convalescent COVID-19.

The table lists this clone with a few counts. The V and J genes are TRBV12-5 and TRBJ1-4, with D tentatively TRBD1 (5 bases). Trimming removed 7 bases from V and 12 bases from J, with 15 bases in between. The germline V gene has CDR1 LGHNT and CDR2 FRNRAP. This CDR3 is 12 amino acids long. The chain's CDR3 is CASAPDWGELFF. CDR3 sequence (DNA): TGTGCTAGTGCCCCCGACTGGGGGGAACTGTTTTTT.

The genes are TRBV30 and TRBJ2-3; D might be TRBD2 (5 bases). The germline V and J ends were trimmed by 7 bases and 1 base, with 15 bases remaining between them. This CDR3 contains 14 residues. The germline gives CDR1 GTSNPN, CDR2 SVGIG (reference sequence). CDR3 loop: CASDPSGGTDTQYF. The CDR3, as DNA: TGTGCCTCGGACCCAAGCGGAGGCACAGATACGCAGTATTTT.

Written as DNA, the CDR3 is TGCGCCAGCAGCTTGGAAGGGAGGGGAGGGAATGAGCAGTTCTTC. Protein product: CASSLEGRGGNEQFF. V and J are TRBV5-1 and TRBJ2-1, with 7 nucleotides matching TRBD2. This CDR3 spans 15 amino acids. J gave up 7 bases and V 0 bases, and 7 bases lay outside the gene matches. Per germline, CDR1 SGHRS and CDR2 YFSETQ.

This clone was counted a single time. The V and J genes are TRBV19 and TRBJ1-5; 9 bases align to TRBD1. The V gene's germline CDR1 is LNHDA and CDR2 SQIVND (reference sequence). The length of the CDR3 is 16 residues. V trimming: 5 bases; J trimming: 1 base; junction bases outside the gene matches: 6. In DNA, the CDR3 is TGTGCCAGTAGTGCCAACAGGGGGCTAAGCAATCAGCCCCAGCATTTT. Protein: CASSANRGLSNQPQHF.

This rearrangement joins TRBV20-1 to TRBJ1-5; tentative D call: TRBD1 (5 bases). Germline V gives CDR1 DFQATT, CDR2 SNEGSKA (reference sequence). Between the trimmed V and J ends, which lost 3 bases and 2 bases, there was a span of 11 bases. This CDR3 contains 14 residues. The CDR3 sequence: CSASGGGGNQPQHF. The CDR3 DNA reads as TGCAGTGCTAGTGGGGGAGGGGGCAATCAGCCCCAGCATTTT.

This chain links TRBV11-2 with TRBJ2-5; TRBD1 agrees at 8 bases. CDR3 length: 16 residues. Germline values: CDR1 SGHAT, CDR2 FQNNGV. V shed 5 bases, J shed 2 bases, and the junction held 10 bases outside the gene matches. CDR3 coding DNA: TGTGCCAGCAGCCCCACTCTCGGACAGGGTCAAGAGACCCAGTACTTC. The encoded protein is CASSPTLGQGQETQYF.

The V and J genes are TRBV5-3 and TRBJ1-2; D is perhaps TRBD1 (5 bases). Being an ORF, TRBV5-3 has a function that is uncertain. CDR3 length: 18 amino acids. V was pared by 1 base and J by 2 bases, with 21 bases between. For the CDR3, the DNA is TGTGCCAGAAGCTTGTGGTCGCAGGGAGGAACCCCCAACTATGGCTACACCTTC. It specifies CARSLWSQGGTPNYGYTF.

The chain combines TRBV3-1 (or the pseudogene TRBV3-2) with TRBJ1-2; D ambiguous. There are 14 residues in the CDR3. The V end was cut by 0 bases, the J end by 7 bases, with 12 bases between. Germline assignment: CDR1 LGHDT and CDR2 YNNKEL (reference sequence). The CDR3 DNA follows: TGTGCCAGCAGCCAAGATCGGGGTTACGGTGGCTACACCTTC. This encodes CASSQDRGYGGYTF.

The V gene is TRBV7-9, the J gene TRBJ1-6; D is possibly TRBD1 (5 bases). In germline, CDR1 is SEHNR, CDR2 FQNEAQ (reference sequence). V was clipped by 5 bases and J by 5 bases, with 16 bases between them. This CDR3 has 16 residues. The CDR3 spells CASSLREGTNNSPLHF. The CDR3 DNA sequence: TGTGCCAGCAGCCTTAGGGAGGGGACGAATAATTCACCCCTCCACTTT.

This chain links TRBV5-1 with TRBJ1-1; D possibly corresponds to TRBD1 (5 bases). Germline V CDR1 and CDR2: SGHRS, YFSETQ. CDR3 length equals 14 residues. Between the trimmed V and J ends, which lost 7 bases and 0 bases, there was a span of 13 bases. The CDR3 region is CASGGTGLNTEAFF. The DNA for the CDR3 is TGCGCCAGCGGGGGGACGGGTTTGAACACTGAAGCTTTCTTT.

The chain combines TRBV6-5 with TRBJ1-3; D is uncertain. The CDR3 sequence is 15 residues long. From germline, CDR1 is MNHEY and CDR2 SVGAGI. V lost 4 bases to trimming and J lost 4 bases, with 14 bases between them. CDR3 residues: CASSSPAGSGNTIYF. Here the CDR3 DNA reads TGTGCCAGCAGTTCCCCCGCAGGTTCGGGAAACACCATATATTTT.

The chain joins TRBV7-3 to TRBJ1-1; 8 nucleotides match TRBD1. The CDR3 is 13 amino acids. Germline CDR1 is SGHTA and CDR2 is FQGTGA. V shed 5 bases and J 10 bases; nucleotides not matched to a gene: 9. CDR3 nucleotide sequence: TGTGCCAGCAGCCCCGGGACAGGTGGATTAGCTTTCTTT. Translated: CASSPGTGGLAFF. The full variable domain, its missing parts supplied by reference TRBV7-3 and TRBJ1-1, is GAGVSQTPSNKVTEKGKYVELRCDPISGHTALYWYRQSLGQGPEFLIYFQGTGAADDSGLPNDRFFAVRPEGSVSTLKIQRTERGDSAVYLCASSPGTGGLAFFGQGTRLTVV.

The chain has TRBV18 and TRBJ2-3; TRBD1 matches 9 bases. Germline values: CDR1 KGHSH, CDR2 LQKENI. The CDR3 length is 16 residues. With V trimmed by 0 bases and J by 2 bases, 3 bases remained unmatched. This CDR3 is CASSPPGQGPTDTQYF. CDR3 in DNA: TGTGCCAGCTCACCACCGGGACAGGGACCCACAGATACGCAGTATTTT.

This clone appeared a single time. V and J are TRBV11-2 and TRBJ2-3; the D gene is possibly TRBD1 (6 bases). The CDR3 is 14 residues long. Germline CDR1 SGHAT, CDR2 FQNNGV. V was cut by 7 bases and J by 6 bases, with 17 bases left in between. The CDR3, as DNA: TGTGCCAGCACCCCGGGACAATTGGTGGATACGCAGTATTTT. Translation: CASTPGQLVDTQYF.

This clone occurred once. This rearrangement joins TRBV5-1 to TRBJ2-1; D not certain. The V end lost 4 bases, the J end lost 9 bases, and 14 bases lay between the germline ends. CDR3 length equals 13 residues. CDR1 is SGHRS, CDR2 YFSETQ, per germline. The CDR3 loop is CASSGSGAREQFF. CDR3 bases: TGCGCCAGCAGCGGGTCGGGTGCCCGTGAGCAGTTCTTC.

This chain links TRBV7-8 with TRBJ1-1, with D tentatively TRBD1 (5 bases). V was clipped by 8 bases and J by 0 bases, with 7 bases between them. Germline V gene lookup returns CDR1 SGHVS and CDR2 FQNEAQ. The CDR3 contains 12 residues. As DNA, the CDR3 is TGTGCCAGCGGGGCGTTGAACACTGAAGCTTTCTTT. It yields the protein CASGALNTEAFF.

This sequence joins TRBV7-9 and TRBJ1-5; no firm D call. Germline values: CDR1 SEHNR, CDR2 FQNEAQ (reference sequence). The CDR3 consists of 14 residues. V was cut by 5 bases and J by 4 bases, with 12 bases left in between. CDR3: CASSPLGSNQPQHF. The CDR3 DNA sequence: TGTGCCAGCAGCCCCCTGGGGAGTAATCAGCCCCAGCATTTT.

The chain links TRBV5-8 to TRBJ1-5; D unresolved. The CDR3 loop spans 12 amino acids. Trimming removed 3 bases from V and 4 bases from J, with 5 bases in between. CDR1 and CDR2 from the germline V gene are SGHTS and YDEGEE. DNA of the CDR3: TGTGCCAGCAGCTACAGTAATCAGCCCCAGCATTTT. It is translated as CASSYSNQPQHF.

V usage is TRBV18 and J usage is TRBJ1-1, with a weak D call TRBD1 (6 bases). V was pared by 6 bases and J by 0 bases, with 11 bases between. The CDR3 has 14 residues. Per the germline V gene, CDR1 is KGHSH and CDR2 is LQKENI. The CDR3 is CASSPDSMNTEAFF. The CDR3 nucleotides are TGTGCCAGCTCCCCGGACAGCATGAACACTGAAGCTTTCTTT. Filled out from reference TRBV18 and TRBJ1-1, the complete variable domain reads NAGVMQNPRHLVRRRGQEARLRCSPMKGHSHVYWYRQLPEEGLKFMVYLQKENIIDESGMPKERFSAEFPKEGPSILRIQQVVRGDSAAYFCASSPDSMNTEAFFGQGTRLTVV.

The J gene is TRBJ2-7, the V gene TRBV7-9, with 7 bases that match TRBD1. V lost 5 bases, J lost 7 bases, and 17 bases stayed unmatched. The CDR3 is 16 residues long. Looked up from germline, CDR1 is SEHNR and CDR2 is FQNEAQ (reference sequence). This CDR3 reads CASSQQTGTAPWEQYF. The CDR3 bases are TGTGCCAGCAGCCAACAAACCGGGACAGCACCCTGGGAGCAGTACTTC.

The rearrangement joins TRBV12-3 or TRBV12-4 to TRBJ1-5; D gene unclear. Trimming pared 10 bases from V and 4 bases from J, leaving 14 bases between. CDR3 length equals 13 residues. CDR3 protein: CAISFSRNQPQHF. In nucleotides, the CDR3 is TGTGCCATATCATTCTCTCGGAATCAGCCCCAGCATTTT.

The chain links TRBV27 to TRBJ2-1; perhaps TRBD2 as D (6 bases). The V gene lost 6 bases and the J gene lost 5 bases, with 14 bases spanning the gap. From germline, CDR1 is MNHEY and CDR2 SMNVEV (reference sequence). The CDR3 length is 14 residues. CDR3 in amino acids: CASSPWGVNNEQFF. CDR3 DNA sequence: TGTGCCAGCAGCCCTTGGGGGGTGAACAATGAGCAGTTCTTC.

This clone was counted once. CDR3 in DNA: TGCGCCAGCAGCCAAGTGGGTTCCGGGGGTAGTGGCTACACCTTC. It specifies CASSQVGSGGSGYTF. The V call is TRBV4-1, the J call TRBJ1-2; D is possibly TRBD1 (5 bases). The germline CDR1 and CDR2 sequences are MGHRA and YSYEKL. There are 15 residues in the CDR3. V lost 1 base to trimming and J lost 7 bases, with 16 bases between them.

J is TRBJ1-2 and V is TRBV27; 9 bases are a match to TRBD1. Germline CDR1 and CDR2: MNHEY and SMNVEV (reference sequence). After removal of 6 bases from V and 8 bases from J, the junction contained 13 bases not matched to a gene. This CDR3 has 15 residues. The CDR3 nucleotides read TGTGCCAGCAGCCTCACAGGGGGCGCTTGGAACGGCTACACCTTC. This gives the protein CASSLTGGAWNGYTF.

The genes are TRBV11-1 and TRBJ2-7; D is possibly TRBD2 (6 bases). The CDR3 length is 14 residues. Germline CDR1 is SGHAT and CDR2 is FQDESV (reference sequence). Trimming stripped 6 bases from V and 6 bases from J, with 18 bases between. This CDR3 reads CASRDGTLLGEQYF. Here the CDR3 DNA reads TGTGCCAGCAGGGACGGGACTCTATTGGGCGAGCAGTACTTC.

This chain links TRBV19 with TRBJ1-5; D perhaps matches TRBD1 (5 bases). V lost 6 bases and J 4 bases, leaving 16 bases between the germline ends. Per germline, CDR1 LNHDA and CDR2 SQIVND (reference sequence). CDR3 length: 15 amino acids. The chain's CDR3 is CASRGAGLENQPQHF. DNA for the CDR3: TGTGCCAGTAGAGGAGCAGGGCTGGAGAATCAGCCCCAGCATTTT.

CDR3 bases: TGTGCCAGCAGCTTAGATTCCGGGGGGCCCTCTGGAAACACCATATATTTT. Translation: CASSLDSGGPSGNTIYF. The chain combines TRBV7-2 with TRBJ1-3, with D possibly being TRBD1 (6 bases). Germline lookup yields CDR1 SGHTA and CDR2 FQGNSA. V lost 1 base and J lost 0, with 13 bases in between. This CDR3 is 17 amino acids long. Full variable domain (missing parts from reference TRBV7-2 and TRBJ1-3): GAGVSQSPSNKVTEKGKDVELRCDPISGHTALYWYRQSLGQGLEFLIYFQGNSAPDKSGLPSDRFSAERTGGSVSTLTIQRTQQEDSAVYLCASSLDSGGPSGNTIYFGEGSWLTVV.

This clone came up a few times. The J gene is TRBJ2-2, the V gene TRBV7-9, with TRBD1 as a possible D gene (5 bases). Germline lookup yields CDR1 SEHNR and CDR2 FQNEAQ (reference sequence). There are 15 residues in the CDR3. Trimming stripped 2 bases from V and 2 bases from J, with 9 bases between. CDR3 protein: CASSLTGDNTGELFF. CDR3 DNA sequence: TGTGCCAGCAGCTTAACAGGCGATAACACCGGGGAGCTGTTTTTT.